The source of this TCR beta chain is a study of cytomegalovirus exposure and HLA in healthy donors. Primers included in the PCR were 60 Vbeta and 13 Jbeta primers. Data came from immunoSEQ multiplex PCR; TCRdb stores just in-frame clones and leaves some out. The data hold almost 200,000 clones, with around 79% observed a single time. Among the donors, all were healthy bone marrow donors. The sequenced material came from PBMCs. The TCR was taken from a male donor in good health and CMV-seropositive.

The CDR3 reads CSAHRDRVYVQYF. Written as DNA, the CDR3 is TGCAGCGCTCACCGGGACAGGGTTTATGTGCAGTACTTC. This rearrangement joins TRBV29-1 to TRBJ2-7; 9 bases are a match to TRBD1. Unmatched junction bases numbered 13, after V lost 7 bases and J lost 9 bases. Germline V gene lookup returns CDR1 SQVTM and CDR2 ANQGSEA. The CDR3 extends over 13 amino acids.